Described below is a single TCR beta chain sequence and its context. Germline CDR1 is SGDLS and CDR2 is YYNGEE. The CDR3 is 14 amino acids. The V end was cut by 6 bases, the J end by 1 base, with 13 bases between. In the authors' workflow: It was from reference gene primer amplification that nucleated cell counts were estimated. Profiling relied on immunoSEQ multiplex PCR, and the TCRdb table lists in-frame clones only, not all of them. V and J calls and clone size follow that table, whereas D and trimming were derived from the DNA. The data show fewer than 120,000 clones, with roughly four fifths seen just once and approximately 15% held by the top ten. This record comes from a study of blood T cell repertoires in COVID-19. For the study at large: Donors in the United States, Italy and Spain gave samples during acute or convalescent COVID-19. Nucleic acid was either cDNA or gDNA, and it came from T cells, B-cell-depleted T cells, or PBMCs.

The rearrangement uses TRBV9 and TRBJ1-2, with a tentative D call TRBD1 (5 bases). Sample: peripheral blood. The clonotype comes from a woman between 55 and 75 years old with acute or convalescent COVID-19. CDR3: CASNPGRGNYGYTF. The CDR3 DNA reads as TGTGCCAGCAACCCTGGTAGGGGTAACTATGGCTACACCTTC.